Shown below are 13 T cell receptor beta chains from a single sample sequenced in a study of OX40 agonist ivuxolimab in advanced cancers. TCRdb keeps only in-frame clones here, not all; method: immunoSEQ multiplex PCR. The table includes tens of thousands of clones, approximately 80% detected once. This sample comprised CD4+ or CD8+ T cells sorted from blood, obtained in a trial of the OX40 agonist ivuxolimab. These receptor sequences come from an adult with an advanced solid tumor such as melanoma, head and neck, liver or kidney cancer.

This chain links TRBV7-3 with TRBJ2-7; 10 bases agree with TRBD2. Germline CDR1 SGHTA, CDR2 FQGTGA. The CDR3 extends over 15 amino acids. With V trimmed by 5 bases and J by 9 bases, 13 bases remained unmatched. The CDR3 loop reads CASSPSGSPPTGQYF. In DNA, the CDR3 is TGTGCCAGCAGCCCTAGCGGGAGTCCCCCTACGGGGCAGTACTTC.

The chain recombines TRBV7-8 with TRBJ2-4, with a weak D call TRBD1 (6 bases). In germline, CDR1 is SGHVS, CDR2 FQNEAQ. The CDR3 is 14 residues long. V dropped 5 bases and J dropped 2 bases, with 10 bases sitting between them. The CDR3 region is CASSMDSPKNIQYF. CDR3 DNA: TGTGCCAGCAGCATGGACAGTCCCAAAAACATTCAGTACTTC.

This clone appeared once. The rearrangement uses TRBV28 and TRBJ2-3, with a weak D call TRBD2 (5 bases). The ends were cut back, 8 bases at V and 4 bases at J, with 13 bases in the middle. This CDR3 has 13 residues. Germline loops: CDR1 MDHEN, CDR2 SYDVKM. The CDR3 loop reads CASGSGRADTQYF. The DNA of the CDR3 is TGTGCCAGCGGGTCGGGAAGGGCAGATACGCAGTATTTT.

In its sample, this clone was seen a few times. This rearrangement joins TRBV7-3 to TRBJ2-3; perhaps TRBD2 as D (5 bases). This CDR3 has 15 amino acids. V was clipped by 5 bases and J by 5 bases, with 17 bases between them. The germline CDR1 and CDR2 sequences are SGHTA and FQGTGA. CDR3 sequence reads: CASSHDGVRLDTQYF. The CDR3, as DNA: TGTGCCAGCAGCCACGACGGGGTCAGATTAGATACGCAGTATTTT.

The chain couples TRBV6-5 to TRBJ1-1; 9 nucleotides match TRBD1. The CDR3 is 15 residues long. V gave up 6 bases and J gave up 2 bases; unmatched junction bases: 7. CDR1 is MNHEY and CDR2 is SVGAGI in the germline V gene. CDR3 amino acids: CASRGQGSGNTEAFF. CDR3 coding DNA: TGTGCCAGCAGAGGACAGGGGAGTGGAAACACTGAAGCTTTCTTT.

This rearrangement joins TRBV28 to TRBJ2-1; 11 nucleotides agree with TRBD2. CDR1 is MDHEN, CDR2 SYDVKM, per germline. The junction had 6 bases not matched to a gene; V was cut back by 4 bases and J by 7 bases. The CDR3 totals 15 residues. The CDR3 DNA reads TGTGCCAGCAGTTCAATAGCGGGAGGGAGGAATGAGCAGTTCTTC. This translates into CASSSIAGGRNEQFF.

This clone has more than one count but fewer than ten. This same CDR3 is encoded by further DNA sequences in the sample. This chain links TRBV5-4 with TRBJ1-2, with 7 bases aligning to TRBD1. This CDR3 has 13 amino acids. Germline CDR1 is SGHNT and CDR2 is YYREEE (reference sequence). The ends lost 0 bases at V and 8 bases at J; junction bases unmatched: 4. The CDR3 here is CASSLGTGGGYTF. Here the CDR3 DNA reads TGTGCCAGCAGCTTGGGGACAGGTGGGGGCTACACCTTC. Combining the CDR3 with reference TRBV5-4 and TRBJ1-2 gives the whole variable domain ETGVTQSPTHLIKTRGQQVTLRCSSQSGHNTVSWYQQALGQGPQFIFQYYREEENGRGNFPPRFSGLQFPNYSSELNVNALELDDSALYLCASSLGTGGGYTFGSGTRLTVV.

The V gene is TRBV11-2, the J gene TRBJ2-1, with D perhaps matching TRBD2 (6 bases). Trimming pared 5 bases from V and 4 bases from J, leaving 12 bases between. This CDR3 comprises 14 residues. CDR1 is SGHAT and CDR2 is FQNNGV in the germline V gene. DNA of the CDR3: TGTGCCAGCAGCCGTACCGGGACTTACAATGAGCAGTTCTTC. It translates to CASSRTGTYNEQFF.

The rearrangement uses TRBV5-1 and TRBJ1-1, with TRBD1 matching over 7 bases. In germline, CDR1 is SGHRS, CDR2 YFSETQ. V shed 2 bases, J shed 5 bases, and the junction held 3 bases outside the gene matches. The CDR3 extends over 13 amino acids. The CDR3 sequence: CASSFSQGTEAFF. In nucleotides, the CDR3 is TGCGCCAGCAGCTTTTCACAGGGGACTGAAGCTTTCTTT. Full variable domain (remainder filled in from reference TRBV5-1 and TRBJ1-1): KAGVTQTPRYLIKTRGQQVTLSCSPISGHRSVSWYQQTPGQGLQFLFEYFSETQRNKGNFPGRFSGRQFSNSRSEMNVSTLELGDSALYLCASSFSQGTEAFFGQGTRLTVV.

This chain joins TRBV2 and TRBJ2-5; D is undetermined. Germline lookup yields CDR1 SNHLY and CDR2 FYNNEI. Trimming removed 3 bases at V and 5 bases at J, with 13 bases between. The CDR3 extends over 14 amino acids. The CDR3 loop is CASSDPDGGETQYF. The CDR3 DNA reads TGTGCCAGCAGTGACCCCGACGGTGGGGAGACCCAGTACTTC.

This clone was counted between two and nine times. CDR3 in amino acids: CASSPNPGLVAEQFF. Written as DNA, the CDR3 is TGCGCCAGCAGCCCAAACCCGGGACTAGTGGCTGAGCAGTTCTTC. The rearrangement uses TRBV4-3 and TRBJ2-1; TRBD2 matches 8 bases. From germline, CDR1 is LGHNA and CDR2 YSLEER. This CDR3 contains 15 residues. J lost 9 bases, V lost 4 bases, and 11 bases had no gene match.

The rearrangement uses TRBV19 and TRBJ1-1; a possible D gene is TRBD1 (5 bases). The germline CDR1 and CDR2 sequences are LNHDA and SQIVND (reference sequence). There are 14 residues in the CDR3. Trimming cost V 6 bases and J 1 base, with 12 bases left between them. In nucleotides, the CDR3 is TGTGCCAGTAGGGATTTGGGGGGGAACACTGAAGCTTTCTTT. It is translated as CASRDLGGNTEAFF.

V and J are TRBV7-3 and TRBJ2-5; 7 nucleotides line up with TRBD1. Looked up from germline, CDR1 is SGHTA and CDR2 is FQGTGA. The V and J ends lost 8 bases and 2 bases, in that order; junction bases with no gene match: 8. The CDR3 extends over 14 amino acids. The CDR3 reads CASALGDSQETQYF. The CDR3 region has the DNA TGTGCCAGCGCTCTGGGGGACAGTCAAGAGACCCAGTACTTC.